The next 9 T cell receptor beta chains were all read from a single sample in a study of shared clonotypes between healthy human individuals. Measured with immunoSEQ multiplex PCR; TCRdb has only the in-frame clones, and not every one. The repertoire includes roughly 490,000 clones, around three quarters of them detected once, and approximately 12% sits in the top ten. The sample consisted of PBMCs. These receptors were collected from a woman aged 40-49 years in good health. Some clones in this sample may be carry-over from other donors' samples.

V usage is TRBV2 and J usage is TRBJ2-1; D ambiguous. V gave up 8 bases and J gave up 0 bases, with 8 bases separating them. The CDR3 length is 13 residues. The V gene's germline CDR1 is SNHLY and CDR2 FYNNEI. CDR3 in amino acids: CASGPSSYNEQFF. The CDR3 coding sequence is TGTGCCAGCGGGCCGAGCTCCTACAATGAGCAGTTCTTC.

The chain employs TRBV6-1 and TRBJ2-3; 7 nucleotides line up with TRBD1. CDR3 length: 15 residues. Germline V gene lookup returns CDR1 MNHNS and CDR2 SASEGT. With 4 bases clipped from V and 0 bases from J, the junction kept 4 bases outside the gene matches. The CDR3: CASSAGTASTDTQYF. CDR3 DNA sequence: TGTGCCAGCAGTGCCGGGACAGCTAGCACAGATACGCAGTATTTT.

On this clone itself: Relative to the germline gene, one junction end is altered; a read error may explain this. The genes are TRBV7-7 and TRBJ2-5; 8 positions agree with TRBD2. The CDR3 is 14 amino acids. CDR1 SSHAT and CDR2 FNYEAQ come from the germline V gene (reference sequence). CDR3 sequence: CASSLAGGRETQYF. CDR3 DNA sequence: TGTGCTAGCAGCTTAGCAGGCGGGAGGGAGACCCAGTACTTC.

The CDR3 nucleotides read TGTGCCAGCAGGCCCCGGGGGGCTAGCGGGCGATACGAGCAGTACTTC. Its protein is CASRPRGASGRYEQYF. This chain links TRBV27 with TRBJ2-7; 8 nucleotides align to TRBD2. V lost 6 bases, J lost 4 bases, and 14 bases stayed unmatched. CDR1 is MNHEY, CDR2 SMNVEV, per germline (reference sequence). This CDR3 region has 16 residues.

On this clone itself: Within the sample, other DNA sequences also encode this same CDR3. The chain combines TRBV6-5 with TRBJ1-1, with D unresolved. The CDR3 runs 13 residues. Germline assignment: CDR1 MNHEY and CDR2 SVGAGI. Trimming shortened V by 0 bases and J by 4 bases, and 6 bases separated the two germline ends. The CDR3 spells CASSYSGFTEAFF. The CDR3 DNA reads TGTGCCAGCAGTTACTCGGGGTTCACTGAAGCTTTCTTT.

This rearrangement joins TRBV30 to TRBJ2-1; 11 nucleotides line up with TRBD2. Germline V gene sequence: CDR1 GTSNPN, CDR2 SVGIG (reference sequence). The CDR3 runs to 14 residues. Unmatched junction bases numbered 13, after V lost 4 bases and J lost 14 bases. The CDR3 spells CAWKVRTSGREEFF. The CDR3 region has the DNA TGTGCCTGGAAGGTAAGAACTAGCGGGAGAGAAGAGTTCTTC.

The rearrangement links TRBV6-5 to TRBJ2-2; 10 bases agree with TRBD1. The CDR3 extends over 15 amino acids. The germline gives CDR1 MNHEY, CDR2 SVGAGI. V dropped 5 bases and J dropped 7; count of bases not matched to a gene: 7. CDR3 loop: CASSRWDRGGGELFF. Written as DNA, the CDR3 is TGTGCCAGCAGTAGGTGGGACAGGGGAGGCGGGGAGCTGTTTTTT.

This chain links TRBV4-2 with TRBJ2-7; 9 bases line up with TRBD2. With 4 bases clipped from V and 5 bases from J, the junction kept 9 bases outside the gene matches. Germline assignment: CDR1 LGHNA and CDR2 YNFKEQ. This CDR3 contains 15 residues. The CDR3 loop is CASSLLSGRRDEQYF. For the CDR3, the DNA is TGTGCCAGCAGCCTCCTTAGCGGGAGACGCGACGAGCAGTACTTC.

The chain links TRBV5-4 to TRBJ2-1; D unclear. Between the trimmed V and J ends, which lost 5 bases and 6 bases, there was a span of 12 bases. The germline CDR1 and CDR2 sequences are SGHNT and YYREEE (reference sequence). The CDR3 runs 13 residues. In DNA form, the CDR3 reads TGTGCCAGCAGTCCACAAATCGGCAATGAGCAGTTCTTC. Its translation: CASSPQIGNEQFF.